This is a list of T cell receptor beta chains from one sample in a study of identical twins. One entry per CDR3 protein results from TCRdb running MiXCR on the 5' RACE reads. The top ten clones hold roughly 1.6% of a sample with about 920,000 distinct CDR3 sequences, 9% to 15% of them seen once. These same data were also listed under a study on yellow fever vaccine responses in identical twins.

Sequences were obtained from PBMCs. The receptors stem from a young woman in good health. Each CDR3 is given with its conserved first and last residue. D genes are given only for firm matches. Size values are once, few and many counts, or a class for expanded clones, and some rows have none.

J,size,D,V,DNA,CDR3
TRBJ2-1,few,NA,TRBV7-4,TGTGCCAGCAGCTTAGGGTTCGTTGAGCAGTTCTTC,CASSLGFVEQFF
TRBJ2-1,few,TRBD1,TRBV4-1,TGCGCCAGCAGCCAGGACAGGGGCCATGAGCAGTTCTTC,CASSQDRGHEQFF
TRBJ2-1,NA,NA,TRBV24-1,TGTGCCACCAGTGATTTGTGGGGTAGCGCGTACAATGAGCAGTTCTTC,CATSDLWGSAYNEQFF
TRBJ1-4,NA,NA,TRBV6-1,TGTGCCAGCAGTAAGGGAAATCATAATGAAAAACTGTTTTTT,CASSKGNHNEKLFF
TRBJ2-4,NA,NA,TRBV13,TGTGCCAGCAGCTTGTCAGGGGTGGGGGCCAAAAACATTCAGTACTTC,CASSLSGVGAKNIQYF
TRBJ2-3,few,NA,TRBV5-1,TGCGCCAGCAAGTGGGGCCGTAGCACAGATACGCAGTATTTT,CASKWGRSTDTQYF
TRBJ2-7,NA,NA,TRBV20-1,TGCAGTGCTATGGACGGGGTTATTGGCGAGCAGTACTTC,CSAMDGVIGEQYF
TRBJ2-4,few,NA,TRBV4-1,TGCGCCAGCAGGGTGGAATCCGGACCCAAAAACATTCAGTACTTC,CASRVESGPKNIQYF
TRBJ1-2,NA,TRBD1,TRBV12-3/TRBV12-4,TGTGCCAGCAGTGGTGGTCCCTCTGGACAGGGCCAGGGAGGCTACACCTTC,CASSGGPSGQGQGGYTF
TRBJ2-7,NA,TRBD2,TRBV2,TGTGCTAGCGGGGGGGGTCACGAGCAGTACTTC,CASGGGHEQYF
TRBJ1-6,few,NA,TRBV5-1,TGCGCCAGCACCCTGAGCACCTTCAATAATTCACCCCTCCACTTT,CASTLSTFNNSPLHF
TRBJ2-2,many,NA,TRBV12-3/TRBV12-4,TGTGCCAGCAGTTCAAGAGCGCCCACCGGGGAGCTGTTTTTT,CASSSRAPTGELFF
TRBJ1-5,many,TRBD1,TRBV7-9,TGTGCCAGCAGCCGGGACAGTAGCAATCAGCCCCAGCATTTT,CASSRDSSNQPQHF
TRBJ2-3,NA,NA,TRBV24-1,TGTGCCACCAGTGCGGACGGAACAGATACGCAGTATTTT,CATSADGTDTQYF
TRBJ2-1,few,NA,TRBV20-1,TGCAGTGCTAGAGATCCCCCCCCGGACTCGGTTAACAATGAGCAGTTCTTC,CSARDPPPDSVNNEQFF
TRBJ2-2,NA,TRBD2,TRBV12-3/TRBV12-4,TGTGCCAGCAGTTTTGGGGCTAGCGGCCTTACCGGGGAGCTGTTTTTT,CASSFGASGLTGELFF
TRBJ2-7,many,TRBD2,TRBV7-9,TGTGCCAGCAGCTTAAGCGGGAGAGGTTACGAGCAGTACTTC,CASSLSGRGYEQYF
TRBJ2-1,NA,NA,TRBV15,TGTGCCACCAGCAGAGATCGCGCTAGCTACTCCTACAATGAGCAGTTCTTC,CATSRDRASYSYNEQFF
TRBJ2-5,NA,NA,TRBV9,TGTGCCAGCAGCCCCAGAGGCCGAGCTGTGGAGACCCAGTACTTC,CASSPRGRAVETQYF
TRBJ1-2,few,NA,TRBV4-1,TGCGCCAGCAGCCAAGAGTACCGAGCCGACAGCTATGGCTACACCTTC,CASSQEYRADSYGYTF
TRBJ2-2,NA,TRBD2,TRBV4-1,TGCGCCAGCAGCTACTATACTAGCGGGAGGGCCTCAGTTCCGAACACCGGGGAGCTGTTTTTT,CASSYYTSGRASVPNTGELFF
TRBJ2-5,many,TRBD1,TRBV28,TGTGCCAGCAGTCAACCAGGGGGCCGAGAGACCCAGTACTTC,CASSQPGGRETQYF
TRBJ2-1,many,TRBD1,TRBV24-1,TGTGCCACCAGTGGGACGGGACAGGGTTACAATGAGCAGTTCTTC,CATSGTGQGYNEQFF
TRBJ1-1,NA,NA,TRBV7-6,TGTGCCAGCAGCTTAGTATCGGGGAGATTTGGTGAAGCTTTCTTT,CASSLVSGRFGEAFF
TRBJ2-2,few,NA,TRBV10-3,TGTGCCATCAGTGAGGGCAGTTACACCGGGGAGCTGTTTTTT,CAISEGSYTGELFF
TRBJ2-1,NA,NA,TRBV23-1,TGCGCCAGAAGGAATGAGCAGTTCTTC,CARRNEQFF
TRBJ1-2,NA,NA,TRBV7-9,TGTGCCAGCAGCTTAGGAGGGTCCAAGAACTATGGCTACACCTTC,CASSLGGSKNYGYTF
TRBJ2-1,many,TRBD1,TRBV29-1,TGCAGCGTTGAACCTACCGGGGACAGGGGGTTCCAATACAATGAGCAGTTCTTC,CSVEPTGDRGFQYNEQFF
TRBJ2-5,many,NA,TRBV7-8,TGTGCCAGCAGCGCAGGGGGGCCATACCAAGAGACCCAGTACTTC,CASSAGGPYQETQYF
TRBJ2-1,few,NA,TRBV4-1,TGCGCCAGCAGCCATCGGACTGGACTGAACAATGAGCAGTTCTTC,CASSHRTGLNNEQFF
TRBJ2-1,many,NA,TRBV7-9,TGTGCCAGCAGTCACGACTACAATGAGCAGTTCTTC,CASSHDYNEQFF
TRBJ2-3,NA,TRBD2,TRBV29-1,TGCAGCGTTGAAACGCGGGAGCAGGCAGATACGCAGTATTTT,CSVETREQADTQYF
TRBJ2-7,many,TRBD2,TRBV11-1,TGTGCCAGCAGCTTTACTAGCGGGAGGGCCGCTAGCTACGAGCAGTACTTC,CASSFTSGRAASYEQYF
TRBJ2-1,NA,NA,TRBV20-1,TGCAGCGCAACCGGGACCCTGATGAGCTCCTACAATGAGCAGTTCTTC,CSATGTLMSSYNEQFF
TRBJ2-1,many,NA,TRBV25-1,TGTGCCAGCAGTGGTGGGGAGGGGGGGAATGAGCAGTTCTTC,CASSGGEGGNEQFF
TRBJ1-6,NA,NA,TRBV5-5,TGTGCCAGCAGCTTGGAGGATAATTCACCCCTCCACTTT,CASSLEDNSPLHF
TRBJ2-4,few,NA,TRBV25-1,TGTGCCAGCAGATCGGGACTCGATAACATTCAGTACTTC,CASRSGLDNIQYF
TRBJ2-5,NA,TRBD2,TRBV6-2/TRBV6-3,TGTGCCAGCAGTAGACTAGCGGCCAACACGGGGGAGACCCAGTACTTC,CASSRLAANTGETQYF
TRBJ2-1,NA,TRBD1,TRBV7-6,TGTGCCAGCAGCTTAACCGGGACAGGGTCTAATGAGCAGTTCTTC,CASSLTGTGSNEQFF
TRBJ2-6,NA,TRBD1,TRBV6-1,TGTGCCAGCAGTGCCGGGACAGGTCGGGGATCTGGGGCCAACGTCCTGACTTTC,CASSAGTGRGSGANVLTF